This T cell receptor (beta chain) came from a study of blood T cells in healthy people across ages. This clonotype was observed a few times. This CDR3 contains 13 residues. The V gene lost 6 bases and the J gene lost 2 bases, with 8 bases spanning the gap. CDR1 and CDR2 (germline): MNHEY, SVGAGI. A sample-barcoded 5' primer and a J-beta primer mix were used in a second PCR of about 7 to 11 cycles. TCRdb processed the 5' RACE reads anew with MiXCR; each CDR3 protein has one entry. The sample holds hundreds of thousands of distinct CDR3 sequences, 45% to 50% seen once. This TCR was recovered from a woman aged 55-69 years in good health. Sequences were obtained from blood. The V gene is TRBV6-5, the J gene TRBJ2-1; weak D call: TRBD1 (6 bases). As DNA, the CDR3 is TGTGCCAGCAGCCGGGACACCTACAATGAGCAGTTCTTC. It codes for CASSRDTYNEQFF.